This T cell receptor beta chain was identified in a study of regulatory T cells in long-lasting Graves disease. Study-wide points: Persistent Graves' patients showed a TCR diversity that was lower than that of newly diagnosed ones.

This CDR3 contains 13 residues. Time point here: newly diagnosed GD, antithyroid drugs for less than 3 months. Extracted PBMC RNA gave rise to the TCR library. Criteria from the American Thyroid Association guidelines were applied to diagnose Graves' disease. A remark on this clonotype: Its antigen is still unknown. With a far larger clone one base away, a read error is the likely cause.

CDR3 regions were amplified by Arm-PCR using iRepertoire HTBI primers to build TCR beta libraries. In TCRdb, the multiplex PCR reads were re-called with MiXCR into one record per CDR3 protein. Of about 240,000 distinct CDR3 sequences in the sample, roughly a fifth were seen once. V usage is TRBV3-2 and J usage is TRBJ1-1; TRBD1 was called by the table and not checked on the DNA. TRBV3-2 is reported as a pseudogene. The specimen comprised peripheral blood mononuclear cells (PBMCs), sampled at new diagnosis, from a patient treated with antithyroid drugs. The sequence was obtained from a female donor with Graves disease. CDR3 in amino acids: CASCQERGLEAFF. Here the CDR3 DNA reads TGTGCCAGCTGCCAAGAGCGGGGGCTTGAAGCTTTCTTT.